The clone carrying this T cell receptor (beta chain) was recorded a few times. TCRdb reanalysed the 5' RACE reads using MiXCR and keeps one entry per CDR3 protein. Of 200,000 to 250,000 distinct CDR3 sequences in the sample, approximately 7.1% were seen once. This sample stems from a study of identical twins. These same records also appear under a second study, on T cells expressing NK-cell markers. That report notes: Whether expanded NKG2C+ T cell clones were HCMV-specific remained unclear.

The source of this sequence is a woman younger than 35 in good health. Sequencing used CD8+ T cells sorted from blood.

The CDR3 protein is CSARIQGVEAFF. For the CDR3, the DNA is TGCAGTGCTCGGATACAGGGGGTTGAAGCTTTCTTT. This chain links TRBV20-1 with TRBJ1-1; 8 nucleotides line up with TRBD1. The ends lost 5 bases at V and 7 bases at J; junction bases unmatched: 6. The V gene's germline CDR1 is DFQATT and CDR2 SNEGSKA (reference sequence). This CDR3 contains 12 residues.